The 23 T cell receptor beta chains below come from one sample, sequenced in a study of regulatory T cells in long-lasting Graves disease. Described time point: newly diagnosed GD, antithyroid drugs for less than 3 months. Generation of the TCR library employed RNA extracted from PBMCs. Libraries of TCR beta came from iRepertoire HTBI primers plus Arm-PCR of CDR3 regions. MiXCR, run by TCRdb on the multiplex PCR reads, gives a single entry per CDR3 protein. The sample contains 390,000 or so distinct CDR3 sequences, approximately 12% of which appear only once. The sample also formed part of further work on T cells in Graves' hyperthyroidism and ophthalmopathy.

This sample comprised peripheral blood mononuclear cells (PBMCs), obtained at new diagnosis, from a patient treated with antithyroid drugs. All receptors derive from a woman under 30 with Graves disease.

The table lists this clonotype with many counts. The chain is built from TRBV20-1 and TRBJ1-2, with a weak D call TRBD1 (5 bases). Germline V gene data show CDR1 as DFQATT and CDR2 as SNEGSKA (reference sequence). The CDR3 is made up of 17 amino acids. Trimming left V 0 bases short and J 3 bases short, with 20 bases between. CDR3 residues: CSARDFSPDGTYYGYTF. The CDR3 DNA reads TGCAGTGCTAGAGATTTTAGCCCGGACGGGACTTACTATGGCTACACCTTC.

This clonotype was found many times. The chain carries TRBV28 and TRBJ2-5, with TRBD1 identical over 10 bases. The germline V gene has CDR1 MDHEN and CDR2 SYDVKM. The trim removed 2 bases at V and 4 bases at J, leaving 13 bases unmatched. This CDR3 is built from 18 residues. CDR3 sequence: CASSLGTGDGPERETQYF. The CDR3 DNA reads TGTGCCAGCAGTTTAGGGACAGGGGACGGTCCTGAAAGAGAGACCCAGTACTTC.

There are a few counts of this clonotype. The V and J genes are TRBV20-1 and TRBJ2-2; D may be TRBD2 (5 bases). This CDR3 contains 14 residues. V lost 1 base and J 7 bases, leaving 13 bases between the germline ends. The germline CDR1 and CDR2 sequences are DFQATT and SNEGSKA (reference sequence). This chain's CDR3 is CSARVEGLGGELFF. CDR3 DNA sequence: TGCAGTGCTAGAGTTGAGGGCTTGGGCGGGGAGCTGTTTTTT.

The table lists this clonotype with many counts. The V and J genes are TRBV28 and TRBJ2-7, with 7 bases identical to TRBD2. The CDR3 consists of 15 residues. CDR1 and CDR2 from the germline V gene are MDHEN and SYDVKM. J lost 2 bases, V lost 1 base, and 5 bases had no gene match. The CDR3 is CASSLFPSGTYEQYF. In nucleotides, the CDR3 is TGTGCCAGCAGTTTATTCCCTAGCGGAACCTACGAGCAGTACTTC.

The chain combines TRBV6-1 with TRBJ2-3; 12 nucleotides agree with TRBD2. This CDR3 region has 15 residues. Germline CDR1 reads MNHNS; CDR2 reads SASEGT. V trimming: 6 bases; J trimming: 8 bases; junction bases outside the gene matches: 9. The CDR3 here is CASRGLAGPSGTQYF. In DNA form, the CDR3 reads TGTGCCAGCAGGGGACTAGCGGGCCCCTCTGGTACGCAGTATTTT.

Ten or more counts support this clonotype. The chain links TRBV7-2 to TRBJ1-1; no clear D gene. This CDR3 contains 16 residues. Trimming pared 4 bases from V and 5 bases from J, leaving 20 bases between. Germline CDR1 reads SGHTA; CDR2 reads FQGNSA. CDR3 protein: CASSSQDARDRTEAFF. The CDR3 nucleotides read TGTGCCAGCAGCTCCCAGGACGCTAGGGATAGGACTGAAGCTTTCTTT.

This CDR3 is CASSLYFLGGGTDTQYF. The CDR3 DNA sequence: TGTGCCAGCAGTTTATATTTCCTTGGTGGGGGCACAGATACGCAGTATTTT. The chain combines TRBV28 with TRBJ2-3; no definite D call. The V and J ends lost 1 base and 1 base respectively, with 15 bases between them. Germline CDR1 MDHEN, CDR2 SYDVKM. This CDR3 is built from 17 residues. The full variable domain, rest sourced from reference TRBV28 and TRBJ2-3, is DVKVTQSSRYLVKRTGEKVFLECVQDMDHENMFWYRQDPGLGLRLIYFSYDVKMKEKGDIPEGYSVSREKKERFSLILESASTNQTSMYLCASSLYFLGGGTDTQYFGPGTRLTVL.

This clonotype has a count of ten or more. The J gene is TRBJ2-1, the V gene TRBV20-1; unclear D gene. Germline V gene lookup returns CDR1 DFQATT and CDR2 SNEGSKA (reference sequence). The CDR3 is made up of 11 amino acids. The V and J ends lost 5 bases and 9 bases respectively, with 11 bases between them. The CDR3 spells CSAPEQVEQFF. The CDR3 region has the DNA TGCAGTGCTCCCGAGCAGGTTGAGCAGTTCTTC.

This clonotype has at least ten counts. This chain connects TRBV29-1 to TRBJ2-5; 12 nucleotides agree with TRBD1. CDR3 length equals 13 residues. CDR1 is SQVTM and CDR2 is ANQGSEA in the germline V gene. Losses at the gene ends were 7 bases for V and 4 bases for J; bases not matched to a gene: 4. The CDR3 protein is CSGGTGGGETQYF. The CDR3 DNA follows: TGCAGCGGTGGGACAGGGGGCGGAGAGACCCAGTACTTC.

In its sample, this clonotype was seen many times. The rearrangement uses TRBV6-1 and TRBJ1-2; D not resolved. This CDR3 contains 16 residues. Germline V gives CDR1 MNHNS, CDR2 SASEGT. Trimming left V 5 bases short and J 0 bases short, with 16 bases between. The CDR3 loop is CASSPYTDGSNYGYTF. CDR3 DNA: TGTGCCAGCAGTCCATATACGGACGGATCTAACTATGGCTACACCTTC.

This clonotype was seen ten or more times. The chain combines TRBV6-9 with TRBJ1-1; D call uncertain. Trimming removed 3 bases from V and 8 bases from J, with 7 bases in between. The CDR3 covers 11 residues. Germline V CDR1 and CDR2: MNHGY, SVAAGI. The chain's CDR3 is CASSYSGEAFF. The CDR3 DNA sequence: TGTGCCAGCAGTTACTCTGGGGAAGCTTTCTTT.

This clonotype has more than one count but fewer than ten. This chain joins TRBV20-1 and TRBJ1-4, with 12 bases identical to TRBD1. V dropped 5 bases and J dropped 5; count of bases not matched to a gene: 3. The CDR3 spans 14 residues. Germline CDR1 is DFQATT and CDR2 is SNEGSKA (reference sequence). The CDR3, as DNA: TGCAGTGCTTCAGGGACAGGGGGCAATGAAAAACTGTTTTTT. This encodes CSASGTGGNEKLFF.

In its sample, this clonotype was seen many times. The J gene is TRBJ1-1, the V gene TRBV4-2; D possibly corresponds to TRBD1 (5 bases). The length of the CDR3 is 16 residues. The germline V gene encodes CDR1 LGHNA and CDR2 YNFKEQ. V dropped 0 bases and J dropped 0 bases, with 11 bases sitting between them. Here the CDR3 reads CASSQEPGTMNTEAFF. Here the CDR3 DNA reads TGTGCCAGCAGCCAAGAACCAGGGACCATGAACACTGAAGCTTTCTTT.

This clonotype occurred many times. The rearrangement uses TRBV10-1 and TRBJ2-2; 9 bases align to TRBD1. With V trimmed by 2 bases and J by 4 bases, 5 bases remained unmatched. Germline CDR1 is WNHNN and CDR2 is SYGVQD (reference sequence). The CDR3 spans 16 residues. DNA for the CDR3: TGCGCCAGCAGTGAGGCGGGACAGGGAAGCACCGGGGAGCTGTTTTTT. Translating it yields CASSEAGQGSTGELFF.

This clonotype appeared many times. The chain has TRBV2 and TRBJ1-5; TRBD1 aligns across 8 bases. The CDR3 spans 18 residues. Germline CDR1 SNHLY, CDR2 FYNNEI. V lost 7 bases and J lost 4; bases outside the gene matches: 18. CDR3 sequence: CASNSRTGLLGLNQPQHF. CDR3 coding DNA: TGTGCCAGCAATTCGCGGACAGGGTTATTGGGATTGAATCAGCCCCAGCATTTT.

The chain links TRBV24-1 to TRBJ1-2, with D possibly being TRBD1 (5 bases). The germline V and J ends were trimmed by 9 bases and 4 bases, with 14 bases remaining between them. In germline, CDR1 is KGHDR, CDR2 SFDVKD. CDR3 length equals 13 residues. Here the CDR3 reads CATRRGSGYGYTF. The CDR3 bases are TGTGCCACCCGACGGGGGAGTGGCTATGGCTACACCTTC.

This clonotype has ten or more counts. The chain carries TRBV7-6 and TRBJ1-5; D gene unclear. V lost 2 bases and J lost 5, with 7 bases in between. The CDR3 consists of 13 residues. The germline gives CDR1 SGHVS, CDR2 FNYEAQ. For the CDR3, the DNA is TGTGCCAGCAGCTTAAGTTATGATCAGCCCCAGCATTTT. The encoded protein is CASSLSYDQPQHF. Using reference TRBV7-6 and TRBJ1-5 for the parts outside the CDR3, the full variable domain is GAGVSQSPRYKVTKRGQDVALRCDPISGHVSLYWYRQALGQGPEFLTYFNYEAQQDKSGLPNDRFSAERPEGSISTLTIQRTEQRDSAMYRCASSLSYDQPQHFGDGTRLSIL.

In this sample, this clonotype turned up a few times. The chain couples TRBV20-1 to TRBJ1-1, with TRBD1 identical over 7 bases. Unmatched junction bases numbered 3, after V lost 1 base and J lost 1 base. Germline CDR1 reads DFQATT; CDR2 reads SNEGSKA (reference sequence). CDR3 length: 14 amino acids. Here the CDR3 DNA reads TGCAGTGCTAGAGCCTGGGACAGGAACACTGAAGCTTTCTTT. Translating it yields CSARAWDRNTEAFF.

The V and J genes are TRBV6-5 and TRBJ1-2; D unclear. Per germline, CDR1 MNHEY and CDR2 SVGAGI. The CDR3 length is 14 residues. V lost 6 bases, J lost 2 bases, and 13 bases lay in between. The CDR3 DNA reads TGTGCCAGCAGCTACCACTCAGGAAACTATGGCTACACCTTC. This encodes CASSYHSGNYGYTF.

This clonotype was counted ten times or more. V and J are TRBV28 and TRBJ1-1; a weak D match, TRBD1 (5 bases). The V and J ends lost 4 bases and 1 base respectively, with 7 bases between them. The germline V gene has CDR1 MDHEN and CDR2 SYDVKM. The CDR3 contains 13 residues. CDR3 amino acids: CASSWTQNTEAFF. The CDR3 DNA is TGTGCCAGCAGTTGGACACAGAACACTGAAGCTTTCTTT. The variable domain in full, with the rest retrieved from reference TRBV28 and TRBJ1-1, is DVKVTQSSRYLVKRTGEKVFLECVQDMDHENMFWYRQDPGLGLRLIYFSYDVKMKEKGDIPEGYSVSREKKERFSLILESASTNQTSMYLCASSWTQNTEAFFGQGTRLTVV.

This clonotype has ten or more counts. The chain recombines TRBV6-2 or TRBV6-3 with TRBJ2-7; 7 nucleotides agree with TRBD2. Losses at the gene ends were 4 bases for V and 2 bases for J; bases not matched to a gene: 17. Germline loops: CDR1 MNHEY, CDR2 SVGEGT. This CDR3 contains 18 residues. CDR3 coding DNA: TGTGCCAGCAGTTCCAGATCTACCGAGCGGGAAAAGCCCTACGAGCAGTACTTC. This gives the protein CASSSRSTEREKPYEQYF.

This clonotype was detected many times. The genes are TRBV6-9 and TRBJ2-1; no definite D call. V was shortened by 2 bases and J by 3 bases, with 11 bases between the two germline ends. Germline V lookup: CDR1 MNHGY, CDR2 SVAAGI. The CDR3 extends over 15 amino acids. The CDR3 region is CASSYGIKDYNEQFF. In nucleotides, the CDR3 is TGTGCCAGCAGTTATGGCATCAAGGACTACAATGAGCAGTTCTTC.

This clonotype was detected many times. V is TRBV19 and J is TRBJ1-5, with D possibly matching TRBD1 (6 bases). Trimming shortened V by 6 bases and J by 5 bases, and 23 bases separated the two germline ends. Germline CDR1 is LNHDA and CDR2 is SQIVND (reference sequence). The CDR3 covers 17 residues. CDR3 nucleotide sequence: TGTGCCAGTAGCCAACTACCCTCCGGGACATGGCATCAGCCCCAGCATTTT. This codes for CASSQLPSGTWHQPQHF.